This T cell receptor (beta chain) was found in a study of T cell responses to AZD1222 COVID-19 vaccine. Study-level results: Across spike, vaccine-associated CD4 TCRs were found, dominant at 160-218 and 743-854. Mostly white British, mostly female donors; authors suggested clonal diversity may be underestimated. Spike-specific TCR breadth and depth went up after people got two AZD1222 doses. The peak T cell response came first, and repertoires were sampled only after it.

In its sample, this clone was seen a few times. What it binds is unknown. Germline values: CDR1 LNHDA, CDR2 SQIVND (reference sequence). The CDR3 has 15 residues. Trimming at V came to 5 bases and at J to 7 bases, leaving 9 bases not matched to a gene. Measured with immunoSEQ multiplex PCR; TCRdb has only the in-frame clones, and not every one. There are 99,000 or so clones in the sample; roughly 90% occur only once, and 2% to 3% lies in the top ten. V gene TRBV19 combines with J gene TRBJ1-4; 8 bases fit TRBD1. The receptor was derived from an adult in good health. The starting material was peripheral blood, obtained on day 0 of AZD1222 vaccination. This chain's CDR3 is CASSPWTGRGEKLFF. Here the CDR3 DNA reads TGTGCCAGTAGTCCATGGACAGGGCGGGGTGAAAAACTGTTTTTT.